The present T cell receptor beta chain was sequenced within a study of blood T cell repertoires in COVID-19. Study-level information: Sites in the United States, Italy and Spain provided acute and convalescent COVID-19 samples. Sources were T cells, B-cell-depleted T cells, or PBMCs; the material itself was cDNA or gDNA.

This clone was counted many times. The authors' processing: Researchers report that nucleated cell counts were estimated from reference gene primer amplification. The table came from immunoSEQ multiplex PCR; TCRdb's copy has only in-frame clones and leaves some out. The V and J calls and the clone size are those of that table, but D and trimming were determined from the DNA. The sample has under 150,000 clones; around four fifths are singletons. V gave up 7 bases and J gave up 4 bases; unmatched junction bases: 17. The V gene's germline CDR1 is LNHDA and CDR2 SQIVND (reference sequence). The length of the CDR3 is 18 residues.

The TCR sequence derives from a man older than 75 with acute or convalescent COVID-19. This chain connects TRBV19 to TRBJ2-2; 8 bases match TRBD2. The material sequenced was peripheral blood. The CDR3 region is CASTSREATEPSTGELFF. In DNA form, the CDR3 reads TGTGCCAGTACTTCGCGGGAGGCCACAGAGCCGAGCACCGGGGAGCTGTTTTTT.